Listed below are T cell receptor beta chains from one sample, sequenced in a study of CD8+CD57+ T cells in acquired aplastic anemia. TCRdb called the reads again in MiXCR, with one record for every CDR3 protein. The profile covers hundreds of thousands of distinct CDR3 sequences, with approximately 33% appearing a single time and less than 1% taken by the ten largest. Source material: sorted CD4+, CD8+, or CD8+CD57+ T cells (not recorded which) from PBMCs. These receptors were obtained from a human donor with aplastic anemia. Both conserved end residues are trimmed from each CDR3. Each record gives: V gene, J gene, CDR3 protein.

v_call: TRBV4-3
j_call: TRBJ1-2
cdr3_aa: ASSRPGQGGGYT

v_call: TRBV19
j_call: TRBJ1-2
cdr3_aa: AWTRWTGENYGYT

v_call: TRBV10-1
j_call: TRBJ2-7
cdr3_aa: ASSETGGPYEQY

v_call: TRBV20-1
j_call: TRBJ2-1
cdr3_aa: SARTPGRNEQF

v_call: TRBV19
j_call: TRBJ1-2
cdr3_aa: ASRWTEVDGYT

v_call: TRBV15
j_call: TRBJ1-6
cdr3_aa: ATSLGNSPLH

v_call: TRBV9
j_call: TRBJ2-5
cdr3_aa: ASSLEARVHETQY

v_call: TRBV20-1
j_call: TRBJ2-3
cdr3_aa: SARGDRGLSTDTQY

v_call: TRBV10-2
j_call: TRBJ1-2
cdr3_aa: ASSESLDYGYT

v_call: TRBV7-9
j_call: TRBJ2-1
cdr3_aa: ASTWGSGGTNEQF

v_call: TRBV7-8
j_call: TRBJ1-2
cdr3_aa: ASSSDRAGYT

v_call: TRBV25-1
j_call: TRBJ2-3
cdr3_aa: ASAKRGGGTDTQY

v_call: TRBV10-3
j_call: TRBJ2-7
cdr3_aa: AIHEGRDNYEQY

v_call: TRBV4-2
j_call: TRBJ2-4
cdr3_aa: ASSHPLTSGGSKAKNIQY

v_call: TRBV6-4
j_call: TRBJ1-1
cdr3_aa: ASRVTGGTEAF

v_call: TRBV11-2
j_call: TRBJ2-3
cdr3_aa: ASSIRTDTQY

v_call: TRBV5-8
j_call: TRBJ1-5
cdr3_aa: ASNSAGTKDQPQH

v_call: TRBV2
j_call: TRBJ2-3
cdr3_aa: ASSQALAGSTDTQY

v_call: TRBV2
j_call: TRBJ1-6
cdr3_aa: ASSAGQGTSPLH

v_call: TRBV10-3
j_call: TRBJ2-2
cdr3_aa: AIRGLAGNTGELF

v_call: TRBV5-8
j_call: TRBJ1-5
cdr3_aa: ASSLVFRAGQPQH

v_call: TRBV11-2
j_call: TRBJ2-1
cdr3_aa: ASSGFSGGYNEQF

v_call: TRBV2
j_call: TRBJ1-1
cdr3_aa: ASTVRVLNTEAF

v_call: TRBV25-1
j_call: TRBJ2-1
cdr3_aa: ASRGLAYNEQF

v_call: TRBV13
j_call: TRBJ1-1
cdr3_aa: ASDRVRTEAF

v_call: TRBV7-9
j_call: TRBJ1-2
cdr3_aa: ASSLGADYGYT

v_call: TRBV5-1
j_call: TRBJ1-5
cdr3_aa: ASSLSGLDQPQH